This T cell receptor (beta chain) derives from a study of molecular identifiers for immune sequencing clone quantification. Overall study: Across replicate runs, RNA obtained from approximately 20,000 or 100,000 naive CD8 cells was divided into five, with four undergoing sequencing. General study points: Clones above 20 RNA copies contained over 99% of effector molecules but under 1% of naive ones.

The CDR3 has 15 amino acids. Germline assignment: CDR1 MNHEY and CDR2 SVGAGI. TCRdb re-called the PCR reads with MiXCR, one entry per CDR3 protein. The data hold approximately 97,000 distinct CDR3 sequences, with under 40% observed a single time. This clonotype was observed a single time. Antigen: not known. Since a much larger clone is just one base distant, this may be a read error. In the sort, naive CD8 T cells were defined as CD8+CD4-CCR7+CD45RA+. The receptor's source is a human donor in good health. Some libraries in this study had Jurkat cell RNA spiked in. The sample consisted of naive CD8+ T cells from blood, with Jurkat cell RNA spiked in. Subset described: FACS-sorted CD8+CD4-CCR7+CD45RA+ naive T cells. J is TRBJ1-5 and V is TRBV6-5, with D perhaps matching TRBD1 (6 bases). The CDR3 sequence: CVSRRKGGSNQPQHF. The CDR3, as DNA: TGTGTCAGCAGACGAAAAGGGGGTTCCAATCAGCCCCAGCATTTT.